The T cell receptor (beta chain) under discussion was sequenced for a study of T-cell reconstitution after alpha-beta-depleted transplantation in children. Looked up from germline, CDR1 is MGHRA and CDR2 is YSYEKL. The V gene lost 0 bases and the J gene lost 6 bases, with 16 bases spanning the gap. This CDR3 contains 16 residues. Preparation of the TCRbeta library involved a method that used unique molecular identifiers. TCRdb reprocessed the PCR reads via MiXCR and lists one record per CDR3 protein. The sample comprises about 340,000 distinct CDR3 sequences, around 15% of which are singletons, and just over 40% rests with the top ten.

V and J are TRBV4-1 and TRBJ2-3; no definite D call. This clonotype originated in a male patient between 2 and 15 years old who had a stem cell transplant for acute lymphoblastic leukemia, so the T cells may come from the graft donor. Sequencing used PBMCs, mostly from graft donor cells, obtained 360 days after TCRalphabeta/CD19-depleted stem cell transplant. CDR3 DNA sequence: TGCGCCAGCAGCCAAGAGCCCGGGTTTCCGTTGGATACGCAGTATTTT. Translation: CASSQEPGFPLDTQYF.